This TCR beta chain was identified in a study of radiotherapy plus CTLA-4 blockade in lung cancer. Measured with immunoSEQ multiplex PCR; TCRdb has only the in-frame clones, and not every one. The sample contains some 12,000 clones, about 80% of which appear only once. The origin of this receptor is a human donor with non-small cell lung cancer that progressed on radiotherapy plus ipilimumab. The sequencing here drew on peripheral blood, taken from a patient treated with radiotherapy plus ipilimumab.

CDR3 sequence reads: CASSLGAQGSSYNSPLHF. In DNA, the CDR3 is TGTGCCAGCAGTTTAGGGGCGCAGGGGAGCTCCTATAATTCACCCCTCCACTTT. The chain links TRBV28 to TRBJ1-6; D might be TRBD1 (6 bases). Trimming took off 2 bases at V and 0 bases at J, with 14 bases between the two ends. There are 18 residues in the CDR3. Germline CDR1 and CDR2: MDHEN and SYDVKM.